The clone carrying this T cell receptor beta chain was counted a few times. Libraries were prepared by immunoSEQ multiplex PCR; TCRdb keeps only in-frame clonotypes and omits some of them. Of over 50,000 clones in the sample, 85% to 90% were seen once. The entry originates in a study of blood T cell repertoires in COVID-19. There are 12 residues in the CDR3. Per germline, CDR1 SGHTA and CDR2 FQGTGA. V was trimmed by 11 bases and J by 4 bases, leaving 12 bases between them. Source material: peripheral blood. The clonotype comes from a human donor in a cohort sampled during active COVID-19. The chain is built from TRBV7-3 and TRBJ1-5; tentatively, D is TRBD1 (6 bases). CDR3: CAWGGGNQPQHF. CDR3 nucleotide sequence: TGTGCCTGGGGAGGGGGGAATCAGCCCCAGCATTTT.